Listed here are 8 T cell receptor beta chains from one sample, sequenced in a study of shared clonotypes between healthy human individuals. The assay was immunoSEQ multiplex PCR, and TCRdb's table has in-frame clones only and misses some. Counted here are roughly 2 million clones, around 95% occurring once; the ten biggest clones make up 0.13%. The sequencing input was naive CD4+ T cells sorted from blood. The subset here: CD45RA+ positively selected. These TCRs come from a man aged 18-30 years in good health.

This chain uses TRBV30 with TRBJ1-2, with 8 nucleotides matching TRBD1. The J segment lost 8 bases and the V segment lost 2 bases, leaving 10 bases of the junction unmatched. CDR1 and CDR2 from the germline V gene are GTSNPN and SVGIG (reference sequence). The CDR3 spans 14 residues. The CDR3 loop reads CAWSTGGDFGGYTF. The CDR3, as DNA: TGTGCCTGGAGTACAGGGGGAGACTTTGGGGGCTACACCTTC.

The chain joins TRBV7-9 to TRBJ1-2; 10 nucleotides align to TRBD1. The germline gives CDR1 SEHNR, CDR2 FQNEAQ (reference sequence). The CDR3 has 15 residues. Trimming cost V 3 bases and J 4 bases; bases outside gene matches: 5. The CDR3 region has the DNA TGTGCCAGCAGCTTTCAGGGACAGGGGAGCTATGGCTACACCTTC. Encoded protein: CASSFQGQGSYGYTF. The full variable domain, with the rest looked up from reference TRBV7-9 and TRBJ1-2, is DTGVSQNPRHKITKRGQNVTFRCDPISEHNRLYWYRQTLGQGPEFLTYFQNEAQLEKSRLLSDRFSAERPKGSFSTLEIQRTEQGDSAMYLCASSFQGQGSYGYTFGSGTRLTVV.

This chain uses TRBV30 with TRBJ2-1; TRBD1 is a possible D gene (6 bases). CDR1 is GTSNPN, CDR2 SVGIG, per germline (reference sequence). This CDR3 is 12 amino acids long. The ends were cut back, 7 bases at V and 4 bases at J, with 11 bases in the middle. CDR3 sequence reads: CAYGQRYNEQFF. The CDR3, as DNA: TGTGCCTACGGACAGAGATACAATGAGCAGTTCTTC.

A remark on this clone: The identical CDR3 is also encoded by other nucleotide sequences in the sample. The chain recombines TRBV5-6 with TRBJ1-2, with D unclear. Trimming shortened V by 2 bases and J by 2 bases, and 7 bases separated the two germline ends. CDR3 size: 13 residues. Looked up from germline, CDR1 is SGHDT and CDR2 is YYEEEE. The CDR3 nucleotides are TGTGCCAGCAGCTTCGGGCAGAACTATGGCTACACCTTC. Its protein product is CASSFGQNYGYTF.

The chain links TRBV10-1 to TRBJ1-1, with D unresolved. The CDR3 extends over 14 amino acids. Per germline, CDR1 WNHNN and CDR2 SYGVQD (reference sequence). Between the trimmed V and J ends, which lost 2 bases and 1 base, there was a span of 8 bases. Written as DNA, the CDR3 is TGCGCCAGCAGTGAGAGCGACGGGAACACTGAAGCTTTCTTT. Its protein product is CASSESDGNTEAFF.

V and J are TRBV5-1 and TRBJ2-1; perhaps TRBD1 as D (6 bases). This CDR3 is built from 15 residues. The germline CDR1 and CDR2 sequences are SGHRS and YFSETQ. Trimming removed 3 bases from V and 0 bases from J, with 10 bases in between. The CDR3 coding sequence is TGCGCCAGCAGCTACAGGGTTGGCTCCTACAATGAGCAGTTCTTC. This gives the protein CASSYRVGSYNEQFF.

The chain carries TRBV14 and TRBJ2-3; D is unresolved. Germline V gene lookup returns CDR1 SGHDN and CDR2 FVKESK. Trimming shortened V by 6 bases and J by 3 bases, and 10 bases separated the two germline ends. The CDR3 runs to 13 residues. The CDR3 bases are TGTGCCAGCAGGACACATGGGACAGATACGCAGTATTTT. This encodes CASRTHGTDTQYF.

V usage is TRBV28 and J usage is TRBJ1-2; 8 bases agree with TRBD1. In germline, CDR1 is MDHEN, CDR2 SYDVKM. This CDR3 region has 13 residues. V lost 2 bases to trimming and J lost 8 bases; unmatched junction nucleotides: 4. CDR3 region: CASSLRDRSGYTF. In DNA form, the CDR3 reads TGTGCCAGCAGTTTAAGGGACAGGAGCGGCTACACCTTC.